The rows below give T cell receptor beta chains drawn from one sample of a study of shared clonotypes between healthy human individuals. Some clones are missing from TCRdb's copy, which holds only in-frame ones; the method was immunoSEQ multiplex PCR. The sample contains fewer than 2.5 million clones, roughly 93% of which appear only once. The sample taken for sequencing was naive CD4+ T cells from PBMCs. The source is a man younger than 35 in good health. Some clones in this sample may be carry-over from other donors' samples. CDR3s include the opening cysteine and the closing phenylalanine or tryptophan. The order of the fields is D gene, clone size, V gene, J gene, CDR3 protein, CDR3 DNA. A D gene is named only where the DNA matches it firmly. Clone size is given for some rows only: seen once, a few or many times, or a class if the clone is expanded.

-,-,TRBV28,TRBJ1-2,CASSFRGAYYGYTF,TGTGCCAGCAGTTTCCGGGGAGCTTACTATGGCTACACCTTC
-,-,TRBV15,TRBJ1-2,CATSRDLGASRTF,TGTGCCACCAGCAGAGATCTCGGGGCAAGCAGGACCTTC
-,-,TRBV7-3,TRBJ2-1,CASSLTGGTAYNEQFF,TGTGCCAGCAGCTTAACGGGCGGGACAGCATACAATGAGCAGTTCTTC
TRBD2,-,TRBV5-1,TRBJ2-3,CASSRGRPRDTQYF,TGCGCCAGCAGCCGCGGGAGGCCACGGGATACGCAGTATTTT
-,-,TRBV28,TRBJ1-2,CASSLSAGDSRF,TGTGCCAGCAGTTTATCGGCGGGTGACAGCCGCTTC
-,-,TRBV30,TRBJ2-5,CAWSVVQLIETQYF,TGTGCCTGGAGTGTAGTACAGTTAATAGAGACCCAGTACTTC
-,-,TRBV7-9,TRBJ1-2,CASSRENYGYTF,TGTGCCAGCAGCAGGGAGAACTATGGCTACACCTTC
-,-,TRBV29-1,TRBJ2-3,CSAGGLFTRSTDTQYF,TGCAGCGCCGGCGGGCTATTCACGAGAAGTACAGATACGCAGTATTTT
TRBD2,-,TRBV9,TRBJ2-1,CASSVLAGSYNEQFF,TGTGCCAGCAGCGTCCTAGCGGGGTCCTACAATGAGCAGTTCTTC
-,-,TRBV7-2,TRBJ2-2,CASSLGVRSGELFF,TGTGCCAGCAGCTTAGGTGTTAGGTCCGGGGAGCTGTTTTTT
TRBD2,once,TRBV5-1,TRBJ2-5,CASSSGTSGLQETQYF,TGCGCCAGCAGCTCCGGGACTAGCGGGCTGCAAGAGACCCAGTACTTC
-,-,TRBV6-1,TRBJ2-1,CASSEVFGASSYNEQFF,TGTGCCAGCAGTGAAGTTTTCGGTGCCAGCTCCTACAATGAGCAGTTCTTC
-,-,TRBV28,TRBJ1-4,CASSSPWTNNEKLFF,TGTGCCAGCAGCTCTCCGTGGACGAACAATGAAAAACTGTTTTTT
-,-,TRBV7-2,TRBJ1-1,CASRAQRNTEAFF,TGTGCCAGCAGAGCCCAACGGAACACTGAAGCTTTCTTT
-,-,TRBV4-1,TRBJ1-5,CASSQDGLGDRGNQPQHF,TGCGCCAGCAGCCAAGATGGTTTGGGGGACCGGGGCAATCAGCCCCAGCATTTT
TRBD1,-,TRBV29-1,TRBJ1-1,CSVGQRMNTEAFF,TGCAGCGTGGGACAGAGGATGAACACTGAAGCTTTCTTT
-,-,TRBV30,TRBJ2-1,CAWSVSVRGEQFF,TGTGCCTGGAGTGTCAGCGTCAGAGGTGAGCAGTTCTTC
-,-,TRBV28,TRBJ2-7,CASSPEDIYEQYF,TGTGCCAGCAGTCCCGAGGACATCTACGAGCAGTACTTC
TRBD1,-,TRBV7-2,TRBJ2-7,CASSPSRGSYEQYF,TGTGCCAGCAGCCCATCCAGGGGGTCCTACGAGCAGTACTTC
-,-,TRBV6-5,TRBJ1-1,CASSYRGAWTEAFF,TGTGCCAGCAGTTACCGCGGGGCGTGGACTGAAGCTTTCTTT
-,-,TRBV5-1,TRBJ2-3,CASSARLERSTDTQYF,TGCGCCAGCAGCGCCCGACTGGAACGAAGCACAGATACGCAGTATTTT
TRBD1,-,TRBV18,TRBJ1-5,CASSPTKGQGWPGSNQPQHF,TGTGCCAGCTCGCCAACCAAGGGACAGGGTTGGCCTGGTAGCAATCAGCCCCAGCATTTT
TRBD2,-,TRBV7-3,TRBJ2-7,CASSSTGTSFEEQYF,TGTGCCAGCAGCTCCACCGGGACTAGCTTCGAGGAGCAGTACTTC
-,-,TRBV2,TRBJ1-5,CASSRNIWSNQPQHF,TGTGCCAGCAGTCGGAACATCTGGAGCAATCAGCCCCAGCATTTT
TRBD1,-,TRBV5-1,TRBJ2-2,CASSSTGQGTGELFF,TGCGCCAGCAGCTCGACAGGGCAAGGAACCGGGGAGCTGTTTTTT
-,-,TRBV2,TRBJ2-2,CASSLATGELFF,TGTGCCAGCAGTCTAGCCACCGGGGAGCTGTTTTTT
-,once,TRBV28,TRBJ2-7,CASSFGPLTRQSSYEQYF,TGTGCCAGCAGTTTTGGTCCCCTGACTAGACAGAGCTCCTACGAGCAGTACTTC
-,-,TRBV29-1,TRBJ1-2,CSATVRDYGYTF,TGCAGCGCCACCGTCCGGGACTATGGCTACACCTTC
-,-,TRBV5-1,TRBJ2-3,CASSLLVDTQYF,TGCGCCAGCAGCTTGCTTGTAGATACGCAGTATTTT
-,once,TRBV12-5,TRBJ2-3,CASGVSGSWGTDTQYF,TGTGCTAGTGGAGTTTCGGGGAGTTGGGGCACAGATACGCAGTATTTT
-,-,TRBV29-1,TRBJ1-1,CSATRAENTEAFF,TGCAGCGCAACACGGGCGGAGAACACTGAAGCTTTCTTT
TRBD2,-,TRBV6-1,TRBJ2-2,CASSDLLAVNTGELFF,TGTGCCAGCAGTGACCTACTAGCGGTGAACACCGGGGAGCTGTTTTTT
-,-,TRBV27,TRBJ2-7,CASSPGQLRGSYEQYF,TGTGCCAGCAGTCCCGGACAGCTCCGGGGTTCCTACGAGCAGTACTTC
-,-,TRBV11-2,TRBJ2-1,CASSFPIVSYNEQFF,TGTGCCAGCAGCTTCCCTATAGTATCCTACAATGAGCAGTTCTTC
TRBD1,-,TRBV18,TRBJ2-7,CASSSTGGWEQYF,TGTGCCAGCTCCTCGACAGGGGGCTGGGAGCAGTACTTC
TRBD1,-,TRBV19,TRBJ1-2,CASSDTGTGDFGYTF,TGTGCCAGTAGTGATACCGGGACAGGCGACTTTGGCTACACCTTC
-,-,TRBV7-6,TRBJ2-5,CASSTHQETQYF,TGTGCCAGCAGCACCCACCAAGAGACCCAGTACTTC
-,-,TRBV18,TRBJ2-2,CASSPGQNTGELFF,TGTGCCAGCTCACCAGGGCAGAACACCGGGGAGCTGTTTTTT
TRBD1,-,TRBV7-3,TRBJ2-5,CASSLGTGGAETQYF,TGTGCCAGCAGCTTAGGGACAGGGGGCGCAGAGACCCAGTACTTC
TRBD2,-,TRBV4-1,TRBJ2-5,CASSQTAWREGHLGETQYF,TGCGCCAGCAGCCAAACGGCTTGGCGGGAGGGCCATTTGGGAGAGACCCAGTACTTC
-,-,TRBV7-3,TRBJ2-2,CASSLNSPQNTGELFF,TGTGCCAGCAGCTTAAACAGCCCCCAGAACACCGGGGAGCTGTTTTTT
-,-,TRBV18,TRBJ2-1,CASSQQAGEQFF,TGTGCCAGCTCACAACAGGCCGGGGAGCAGTTCTTC
-,-,TRBV18,TRBJ2-7,CASSPPSGENEQYF,TGTGCCAGCTCACCCCCTTCGGGGGAAAACGAGCAGTACTTC
-,-,TRBV4-1,TRBJ2-2,CASSPIPGPGTGELFF,TGCGCCAGCAGCCCAATCCCGGGACCGGGCACCGGGGAGCTGTTTTTT
TRBD1,-,TRBV6-1,TRBJ1-2,CASSATGGDYGYTF,TGTGCCAGCAGTGCGACAGGGGGCGACTATGGCTACACCTTC
TRBD2,-,TRBV10-3,TRBJ2-7,CAISGTSGTLPYEQYF,TGTGCCATCAGTGGGACTAGCGGTACCCTCCCCTACGAGCAGTACTTC
-,-,TRBV5-1,TRBJ2-7,CASSPGTLTYEQYF,TGCGCCAGCAGCCCGGGGACGTTAACCTACGAGCAGTACTTC
-,-,TRBV5-1,TRBJ2-3,CASRGGPSTDTQYF,TGCGCCAGCAGGGGCGGACCTAGCACAGATACGCAGTATTTT
-,-,TRBV5-1,TRBJ2-5,CASSLWSGDQETQYF,TGCGCCAGCAGCTTGTGGTCAGGGGATCAAGAGACCCAGTACTTC
-,-,TRBV5-1,TRBJ2-5,CASSLSFGSGSETQYF,TGCGCCAGCAGCTTGTCGTTTGGGTCGGGGTCGGAGACCCAGTACTTC
TRBD2,-,TRBV28,TRBJ2-7,CASSPLAGGSYEQYF,TGTGCCAGCAGTCCACTAGCGGGAGGGTCCTACGAGCAGTACTTC
-,-,TRBV21-1,TRBJ1-1,CANRETRGGRTEAFF,TGTGCCAACAGAGAAACCAGGGGCGGGCGGACTGAAGCTTTCTTT
TRBD2,-,TRBV29-1,TRBJ2-7,CSVGGLAGIDPPYEQYF,TGCAGCGTGGGGGGACTAGCGGGCATAGATCCCCCCTACGAGCAGTACTTC
TRBD2,-,TRBV10-2,TRBJ2-5,CASTREGGVGTQYF,TGCGCCAGCACCCGGGAGGGGGGCGTGGGGACCCAGTACTTC
-,-,TRBV5-1,TRBJ2-1,CASSKTDYNEQFF,TGCGCCAGCAGCAAGACTGACTACAATGAGCAGTTCTTC
-,-,TRBV14,TRBJ2-3,CASSPRTGTDTQYF,TGTGCCAGCAGCCCAAGGACAGGCACAGATACGCAGTATTTT
-,-,TRBV29-1,TRBJ2-3,CSVGGPLSTDTQYF,TGCAGCGTTGGTGGACCCTTAAGCACAGATACGCAGTATTTT